The 14 T cell receptor beta chains below come from one sample, sequenced in a study of T cells in Graves' hyperthyroidism and ophthalmopathy. What was amplified from RNA transcripts were TCR beta CDR3 regions. First-round RT-PCR targeting the TCR CDR3 was performed with the HTBI primer set. TCRdb re-analysed the multiplex PCR reads in MiXCR, keeping a single row per CDR3 protein. Found here are 210,000 or so distinct CDR3 sequences, roughly 15% of them singletons; the top ten hold around 50%. Sequences were obtained from blood. The receptors were gathered from a man aged 50-60 years with Graves' hyperthyroidism.

V and J are TRBV4-1 and TRBJ2-7; a weak D match, TRBD2 (5 bases). V was shortened by 1 base and J by 3 bases, with 16 bases between the two germline ends. CDR3 length equals 16 residues. The germline V gene has CDR1 MGHRA and CDR2 YSYEKL. CDR3 protein: CASSQGPEGIGYEQYF. The CDR3 DNA sequence: TGCGCCAGCAGCCAAGGCCCCGAGGGAATTGGCTACGAGCAGTACTTC.

The V call is TRBV5-5, the J call TRBJ2-1; 7 nucleotides line up with TRBD1. The CDR3 runs 13 residues. The V gene end was trimmed by 4 bases and the J gene end by 5 bases; junction bases not matched to a gene: 3. Looked up from germline, CDR1 is SGHKS and CDR2 is YYEKEE (reference sequence). The CDR3 nucleotides are TGTGCCAGCAGCCCAGGGACAGACAATGAGCAGTTCTTC. This sequence encodes CASSPGTDNEQFF.

At least ten counts were recorded for this clonotype. The chain employs TRBV7-9 and TRBJ2-5; D gene uncertain. The V end was cut by 4 bases, the J end by 3 bases, with 9 bases between. CDR3 length equals 13 residues. Germline CDR1 reads SEHNR; CDR2 reads FQNEAQ (reference sequence). CDR3: CASSWQVEETQYF. The CDR3 DNA is TGTGCCAGCAGCTGGCAGGTTGAAGAGACCCAGTACTTC.

This clonotype was counted ten times or more. V and J are TRBV20-1 and TRBJ2-1; TRBD2 agrees at 11 bases. The CDR3 spans 16 residues. The germline CDR1 and CDR2 sequences are DFQATT and SNEGSKA (reference sequence). The ends lost 5 bases at V and 0 bases at J; junction bases unmatched: 6. The DNA of the CDR3 is TGCAGTGCTGCCGGGACTAGCGGCAGCTCCTACAATGAGCAGTTCTTC. Its translation: CSAAGTSGSSYNEQFF.

The chain links TRBV28 to TRBJ2-3, with 9 bases identical to TRBD1. CDR3 length: 16 residues. Germline CDR1 and CDR2: MDHEN and SYDVKM. V trimming: 5 bases; J trimming: 3 bases; junction bases outside the gene matches: 9. The CDR3 protein is CASSPDRDRETDTQYF. In DNA form, the CDR3 reads TGTGCCAGCAGTCCGGACCGGGACAGGGAAACAGATACGCAGTATTTT.

In its sample, this clonotype was seen once. A read error is possible here, since a much larger clone lies one base away. This sequence joins TRBV7-9 and TRBJ2-3; the match to TRBD2 covers 15 bases. The CDR3 sequence is 16 residues long. CDR1 and CDR2 from the germline V gene are SEHNR and FQNEAQ (reference sequence). CDR3 region: CASSAGLAGGTDTRYF. CDR3 bases: TGTGCCAGCAGCGCAGGACTAGCGGGAGGGACAGATACGCGGTATTTT.

Comment on this clonotype: One base away lies a much larger clone, so this may be a sequencing read error. The chain uses TRBV5-1 and TRBJ2-1; possible D gene TRBD1, 6 bases. This CDR3 comprises 15 residues. V was pared by 2 bases and J by 2 bases, with 11 bases between. The germline gives CDR1 SGHRS, CDR2 YFSETQ. The CDR3 DNA is TGCGCCAGCAGCTTCCGGGACACCGCCTACAATGAGCAGTTCTTC. This translates into CASSFRDTAYNEQFF.

This clonotype turned up a few times. V gene TRBV4-3 combines with J gene TRBJ1-1; a possible D gene is TRBD1 (5 bases). Trimming left V 1 base short and J 11 bases short, with 11 bases between. This CDR3 is built from 12 residues. Germline V gene data show CDR1 as LGHNA and CDR2 as YSLEER. CDR3 nucleotides: TGCGCCAGCAGCCAAGGGGGGAGGGCCGCTTTCTTT. Translated: CASSQGGRAAFF.

This clonotype was counted between two and nine times. The chain employs TRBV4-1 and TRBJ2-7, with a weak D call TRBD1 (6 bases). Trimming took off 1 base at V and 0 bases at J, with 10 bases between the two ends. The CDR3 totals 15 residues. The germline V gene has CDR1 MGHRA and CDR2 YSYEKL. The CDR3 bases are TGCGCCAGCAGCCAAGCCGGGACACACTCCTACGAGCAGTACTTC. It translates to CASSQAGTHSYEQYF.

This clonotype was picked up many times. This chain connects TRBV11-2 to TRBJ2-7; D call uncertain. Per germline, CDR1 SGHAT and CDR2 FQNNGV. Trimming took 0 bases from V and 3 from J, leaving 6 bases between them. The CDR3 has 13 amino acids. Here the CDR3 reads CASSLEGYYEQYF. The CDR3 DNA follows: TGTGCCAGCAGCTTAGAGGGCTACTACGAGCAGTACTTC.

This clonotype showed up many times. The V gene is TRBV6-2 or TRBV6-3, the J gene TRBJ1-5; D possibly corresponds to TRBD1 (6 bases). Germline loops: CDR1 MNHEY, CDR2 SVGEGT. The CDR3 totals 14 residues. Trimming took 0 bases from V and 9 from J, leaving 12 bases between them. The CDR3 loop reads CASSYSGRGRPQHF. CDR3 sequence (DNA): TGTGCCAGCAGTTACTCCGGCAGGGGACGGCCCCAGCATTTT.

This clonotype was observed once. This chain uses TRBV7-3 with TRBJ2-2, with a weak D call TRBD2 (6 bases). V lost 1 base and J 5 bases, leaving 11 bases between the germline ends. Per germline, CDR1 SGHTA and CDR2 FQGTGA. The CDR3 totals 15 residues. The CDR3 is CASSLIRGGTGELFF. The CDR3 DNA follows: TGTGCCAGCAGCTTAATTAGGGGAGGAACCGGGGAGCTGTTTTTT. Complete variable domain (other parts from reference TRBV7-3 and TRBJ2-2): GAGVSQTPSNKVTEKGKYVELRCDPISGHTALYWYRQSLGQGPEFLIYFQGTGAADDSGLPNDRFFAVRPEGSVSTLKIQRTERGDSAVYLCASSLIRGGTGELFFGEGSRLTVL.

This clonotype was seen many times. The chain links TRBV6-1 to TRBJ2-7; 7 nucleotides match TRBD1. Germline V gives CDR1 MNHNS, CDR2 SASEGT. After removal of 6 bases from V and 0 bases from J, the junction contained 11 bases not matched to a gene. The CDR3 runs 16 residues. CDR3 in DNA: TGTGCCAGCAGAGGGCCCGGGACAGTGAGCTCCTACGAGCAGTACTTC. Translating it yields CASRGPGTVSSYEQYF.

The chain employs TRBV3-1 and TRBJ2-7; D may be TRBD1 (6 bases). This CDR3 comprises 13 residues. The V and J ends lost 4 bases and 9 bases respectively, with 16 bases between them. CDR1 and CDR2 from the germline V gene are LGHDT and YNNKEL (reference sequence). The chain's CDR3 is CASSLGLGHPQYF. For the CDR3, the DNA is TGTGCCAGCAGCCTTGGTTTGGGACACCCGCAGTACTTC.